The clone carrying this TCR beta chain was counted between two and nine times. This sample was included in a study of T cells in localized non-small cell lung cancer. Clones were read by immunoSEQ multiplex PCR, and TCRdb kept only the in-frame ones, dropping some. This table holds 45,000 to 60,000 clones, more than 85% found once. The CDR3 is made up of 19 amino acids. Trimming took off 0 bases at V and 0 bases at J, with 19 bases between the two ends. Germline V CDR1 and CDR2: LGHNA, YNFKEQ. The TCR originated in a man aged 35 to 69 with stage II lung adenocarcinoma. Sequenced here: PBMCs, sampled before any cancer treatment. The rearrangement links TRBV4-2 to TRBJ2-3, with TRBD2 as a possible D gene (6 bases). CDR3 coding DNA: TGTGCCAGCAGCCAAGACATGGCGGGGAACCTACTTAGCACAGATACGCAGTATTTT. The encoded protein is CASSQDMAGNLLSTDTQYF.